This TCR beta chain was sequenced during a study of neoadjuvant anti-PD-1 for oral cavity cancer. Whole-study results and caveats: Each response group had just three patients in TCR analyses.

J lost 6 bases, V lost 4 bases, and 8 bases had no gene match. The CDR3 has 15 residues. CDR1 is MNHEY, CDR2 SVGAGI, per germline. Repertoires were generated with immunoSEQ multiplex PCR, while TCRdb's copy carries only in-frame clones and drops some. Of 14,000 or so clones detected, approximately 70% appear once; the ten largest clones hold about 2.9%. Regarding this clone: Antigen: not known.

Patients were newly diagnosed with stage II-IVA oral cavity squamous cell carcinoma without prior systemic or radiation treatment. Patients had HPV-negative, locally advanced oral cavity squamous cell carcinoma. The sequence came from a person aged 40 to 85 with oral cavity squamous cell carcinoma. The V gene is TRBV6-5, the J gene TRBJ2-3; 9 bases are a match to TRBD2. The sample was PBMCs, taken before nivolumab (anti-PD-1) treatment. The CDR3 nucleotides read TGTGCCAGCAGTTTGGCGGGAGGGATGGGTGATACGCAGTATTTT. Its translation is CASSLAGGMGDTQYF.